The T cell receptor (beta chain) described here comes from a study of blood T cell repertoires in COVID-19. Method: immunoSEQ multiplex PCR; TCRdb's copy keeps in-frame clones and lacks some. There are about 220,000 clones in the sample; 75% to 85% occur only once, and 2.4% lies in the top ten. Followed over time, Seattle patients had been enrolled while infection was active. V gave up 0 bases and J gave up 3 bases; unmatched junction bases: 7. CDR3 length: 17 residues. Germline loops: CDR1 MNHNS, CDR2 SASEGT. The clonotype was recovered from a woman aged 70-85 years with COVID-19, enrolled during active disease. J is TRBJ1-3 and V is TRBV6-1; TRBD1 agrees at 8 bases. Sequenced material: peripheral blood. The CDR3 region has the DNA TGTGCCAGCAGTGAAGCGGCCCAGGGGGCGAATGGAAACACCATATATTTT. Translated: CASSEAAQGANGNTIYF.